This T cell receptor beta chain was captured by sequencing in a study of cytomegalovirus exposure and HLA in healthy donors. V lost 2 bases, J lost 5 bases, and 6 bases lay in between. This CDR3 spans 12 amino acids. Germline V gene lookup returns CDR1 SGHAT and CDR2 FQNNGV. Profiled with immunoSEQ multiplex PCR; TCRdb holds only in-frame clones, not every one. The repertoire holds fewer than 200,000 clones, with about 89% as singletons. What was sequenced was PBMCs. The clonotype comes from a man between 25 and 39 years old in good health and CMV-seropositive. The rearrangement joins TRBV11-2 to TRBJ2-5; D gene unclear. The CDR3 region has the DNA TGTGCCAGCAGCTTAAGTAGGGAGACCCAGTACTTC. As protein: CASSLSRETQYF.